A selection of T cell receptor beta chains follows, all from one sample in a study of beta chain features in type 1 diabetes. TCRdb's copy holds only in-frame clones and misses some; the assay was immunoSEQ multiplex PCR. The sample shows 300,000 or so clones, approximately 8% of them seen only once. Sample: central memory CD4+ T cells from blood. The origin of the receptors is a woman under 30 in good health. Each CDR3 is given with its conserved first and last residue. A D gene is named only where the DNA matches it firmly. Clone size appears in some rows only: once, few, many, or a class for an expanded clone.

d_call clone_size j_call v_call cdr3_nt cdr3_aa
TRBD2 - TRBJ2-7 TRBV20-1 TGCAGTGCCTGGACTAGAGCCGAGCAGTACTTC CSAWTRAEQYF
- few TRBJ2-1 TRBV6-6 TGTGCCACCGAACTTAGGGGCGACAATGAGCAGTTCTTC CATELRGDNEQFF
TRBD2 many TRBJ2-1 TRBV5-6 TGTGCCAGCAGCAAACTAGCGCAGCAGTTCTTC CASSKLAQQFF
- few TRBJ1-5 TRBV4-2 TGTGCCAGCAGCCAAGAGGGTCGCGGCAATCAGCCCCAGCATTTT CASSQEGRGNQPQHF
TRBD2 - TRBJ2-7 TRBV5-4 TGTGCCAGCAGCTTAGCCTTTGCGGGAGGGTCCTACGAGCAGTACTTC CASSLAFAGGSYEQYF
- many TRBJ2-7 TRBV7-2 TGTGCCAGCAGCGACCAGCCGGGCGAGCAGTACTTC CASSDQPGEQYF
TRBD1 few TRBJ2-7 TRBV29-1 TGCAGCGTTGAGGGGACAGGTAATGACGAGCAGTACTTC CSVEGTGNDEQYF
TRBD2 few TRBJ2-3 TRBV9 TGTGCCAGCAGCGTAGGGGCGGCGGGAGGGCCTGTCGCAGATACGCAGTATTTT CASSVGAAGGPVADTQYF
TRBD1 - TRBJ2-5 TRBV5-1 TGCGCCAGCAGCTTGGAAGGACAGGGAGAGACCCAGTACTTC CASSLEGQGETQYF
- many TRBJ1-4 TRBV7-2 TGTGCCAGCAGCATGGGATTGGGGCGCGGTGAAAAACTGTTTTTT CASSMGLGRGEKLFF
- few TRBJ2-1 TRBV10-3 TGTGCCATCAGTGAGGCGGTCGGGAGAAGGAATGATGAGCAGTTCTTC CAISEAVGRRNDEQFF
TRBD1 few TRBJ2-6 TRBV4-3 TGCGCCAGCAGCCAAAGGGGGCGTGGGGCCAACGTCCTGACTTTC CASSQRGRGANVLTF
TRBD2 few TRBJ2-5 TRBV7-9 TGTGCCAGCAGCCCAAGTACGAGCGGGAGGACCCAGTACTTC CASSPSTSGRTQYF
TRBD1 many TRBJ2-5 TRBV4-2 TGTGCCAGCAGCGCGACAGGGAAGGAAGAGACCCAGTACTTC CASSATGKEETQYF
TRBD1 few TRBJ1-1 TRBV27 TGTGCCAGCAGTAACCACAGGGGGTGGGACACTGAAGCTTTCTTT CASSNHRGWDTEAFF
TRBD1 - TRBJ2-6 TRBV4-1 TGCGCCAGCAGCCAAGTTCCGACAGGGGGTAGGTCTGGGGCCAACGTCCTGACTTTC CASSQVPTGGRSGANVLTF
- - TRBJ1-4 TRBV7-9 TGTGCCAGCAGCGATCCGGGGGAAAAACTGTTTTTT CASSDPGEKLFF
- few TRBJ2-3 TRBV18 TGTGCCAGCTCACAGGGGAGGAGTAGCACAGATACGCAGTATTTT CASSQGRSSTDTQYF
- few TRBJ2-5 TRBV19 TGTGCCAGTACGGAGTCGGCGTATCAAGAGACCCAGTACTTC CASTESAYQETQYF
- - TRBJ2-5 TRBV7-9 TGTGCCAGCAGCTTAACTGTGGGGGTAGAGACCCAGTACTTC CASSLTVGVETQYF
- few TRBJ1-1 TRBV5-4 TGTGCCAGCAGCAGGATGAACACTGAAGCTTTCTTT CASSRMNTEAFF
- - TRBJ1-2 TRBV10-3 TGTGCCATCAGTGAGTCTGGCGAGGGCGGCTACACCTTC CAISESGEGGYTF
- - TRBJ2-6 TRBV7-9 TGTGCCAGCAGCCCCGCGACTGGGGCCAACGTCCTGACTTTC CASSPATGANVLTF
- many TRBJ2-7 TRBV28 TGTGCCAGCAGTTTAGGAACAGCCTACGAGCAGTACTTC CASSLGTAYEQYF
- few TRBJ2-5 TRBV11-2 TGTGCCAGCAGCTTACCGCCGCGGGCATCTGTCTACGATATGCACTTC CASSLPPRASVYDMHF
- few TRBJ1-6 TRBV7-2 TGTGCCAGCAGCTTATGGGCCTCGGACCCCCTCCACTTT CASSLWASDPLHF
- - TRBJ2-5 TRBV6-1 TGTGCCAGCAGTGAGAGTATACCGAGGCAAGAGACCCAGTACTTC CASSESIPRQETQYF
TRBD1 few TRBJ1-3 TRBV5-1 TGCGCCAGCAGCTTGTTAGGGGGCCTCTCTGGAAACACCATATATTTT CASSLLGGLSGNTIYF
TRBD2 - TRBJ2-3 TRBV4-2 TGTGCCAGCAGCCAAGTACTAGCGGGAGCAGATACGCAGTATTTT CASSQVLAGADTQYF
- - TRBJ2-1 TRBV7-8 TGTGCCAGCAGCTTAGGGGAAGAGAATGAGCAGTTCTTC CASSLGEENEQFF
- few TRBJ1-5 TRBV2 TGTGCCAGCAGCATTGACAGACAGAATCAGCCCCAGCATTTT CASSIDRQNQPQHF
TRBD1 many TRBJ2-5 TRBV15 TGTGCCACCAGAGGTGGACAGGGCCAAGAGACCCAGTACTTC CATRGGQGQETQYF
- many TRBJ2-1 TRBV10-3 TGTGCCATCAGCCTGGGTGAATACAATGAGCAGTTCTTC CAISLGEYNEQFF
- - TRBJ1-3 TRBV29-1 TGCAGCGTTGAAGAAGGAGAACAGTTCGATTCTGGAAACACCATATATTTT CSVEEGEQFDSGNTIYF
- few TRBJ2-3 TRBV6-6 TGTGCCAGCAGACGTAGCGGAGCAAGCACAGATACGCAGTATTTT CASRRSGASTDTQYF
TRBD2 many TRBJ2-7 TRBV7-2 TGTGCCAGCAGCTATACTAGCGGGAGTAATCGCGAGCAGTACTTC CASSYTSGSNREQYF
- many TRBJ2-1 TRBV19 TGTGCCAGTACCCGATACAATGAGCAGTTCTTC CASTRYNEQFF
TRBD1 - TRBJ2-1 TRBV18 TGTGCCAGCTCATGGGACAGGGTGCGTAATGAGCAGTTCTTC CASSWDRVRNEQFF
- - TRBJ1-1 TRBV7-9 TGTGCCAGCAGCTTAGGTGGGGGACGGGGTACTGAAGCTTTCTTT CASSLGGGRGTEAFF
TRBD2 - TRBJ2-5 TRBV7-2 TGTGCCAGCAGCCGAGGACTAGCGGAGACCCAGTACTTC CASSRGLAETQYF
- few TRBJ2-7 TRBV18 TGTGCCAGCTCACCACCCTCTCTAGTTTCCTACGAGCAGTACTTC CASSPPSLVSYEQYF
TRBD1 - TRBJ1-1 TRBV28 TGTGCCAGCAGTCGACAGGGAGATTTCCCGGTTGCTTTCTTT CASSRQGDFPVAFF
- - TRBJ2-5 TRBV11-2 TGTGCCAGCAGCCAAGCGCCACAGGGAAGGGAGACCCAGTACTTC CASSQAPQGRETQYF
- - TRBJ2-6 TRBV2 TGTGCCAGCAGTGTTTTACTGTCTGGGGCCAACGTCCTGACTTTC CASSVLLSGANVLTF
TRBD1 few TRBJ1-1 TRBV14 TGTGCCAGCAGCCGACAGGGGGGTACTGAAGCTTTCTTT CASSRQGGTEAFF
TRBD1 few TRBJ1-2 TRBV28 TGTGCCAGCAGTTTATGGACAGGGGTTAGCGGGGGCTACACCTTC CASSLWTGVSGGYTF
TRBD2 few TRBJ2-3 TRBV5-1 TGCGCCAGCAGCTTGCCAAGAGGGACTAGTTCAGATACGCAGTATTTT CASSLPRGTSSDTQYF
TRBD1 few TRBJ2-5 TRBV19 TGTGCCAGCCGGGGCCGAACAGGGGCGACCTCAGGGGAGACCCAGTACTTC CASRGRTGATSGETQYF